A single TCR beta chain is shown here with its context. Urothelial carcinoma in patients was locally advanced or metastatic. PCRs each included synthetic TCR analog templates spiked in. Assay used: immunoSEQ multiplex PCR; TCRdb lists only in-frame clones, some missing. Altogether some 42,000 clones are present, over 65% being singletons, with the ten largest covering 2.5% to 3%. After removal of 0 bases from V and 2 bases from J, the junction contained 10 bases not matched to a gene. This CDR3 contains 18 residues. Germline CDR1 SGHVS, CDR2 FNYEAQ. This sample stems from a study of PD-L1 blockade in urothelial cancer. For the study at large: Patients initiated atezolizumab around 2014 at 1,200 mg intravenously every 3 weeks. Specimens of blood held a median count of 141,255 T cells.

This chain connects TRBV7-6 to TRBJ2-7, with 10 bases that match TRBD1. The sequenced sample was PBMCs, obtained around atezolizumab (anti-PD-L1) treatment. The source of this sequence is a man in his sixties or seventies with urothelial cancer. The CDR3 region is CASSLAGQGSPLTYEQYF. The CDR3 DNA follows: TGTGCCAGCAGCTTAGCGGGACAGGGGAGTCCCCTTACCTACGAGCAGTACTTC.